These 9 T cell receptor beta chains share one sample of origin, sequenced in a study of cytomegalovirus exposure and HLA in healthy donors. Use of 60 Vbeta and 13 Jbeta primers characterized the PCR. Data came from immunoSEQ multiplex PCR; TCRdb stores just in-frame clones and leaves some out. The sample contains about 160,000 clones, approximately 67% of which appear only once. Sequencing was done on a sample of PBMCs. The receptors here all came from a woman between 18 and 30 years old in good health and CMV-seropositive.

V usage is TRBV7-9 and J usage is TRBJ2-7, with D uncertain. This CDR3 has 15 amino acids. From germline, CDR1 is SEHNR and CDR2 FQNEAQ (reference sequence). V lost 1 base and J 0 bases, leaving 10 bases between the germline ends. This CDR3 reads CASSLGGASSYEQYF. As DNA, the CDR3 is TGTGCCAGCAGCTTAGGAGGCGCTAGCTCCTACGAGCAGTACTTC.

V and J are TRBV27 and TRBJ1-6; D not resolved. Germline V gene lookup returns CDR1 MNHEY and CDR2 SMNVEV (reference sequence). Trimming cost V 5 bases and J 0 bases, with 14 bases left between them. CDR3 length: 17 amino acids. The CDR3 nucleotides read TGTGCCAGCAGTCCCAAAACTACGAGCTCCTATAATTCACCCCTCCACTTT. Encoded protein: CASSPKTTSSYNSPLHF.

There are a few counts of this clone. The rearrangement links TRBV7-8 to TRBJ1-5; 7 bases fit TRBD1. Germline values: CDR1 SGHVS, CDR2 FQNEAQ. The CDR3 runs to 16 residues. V lost 2 bases and J lost 6; bases outside the gene matches: 10. CDR3 amino acids: CASSLLQQGFSQPQHF. CDR3 nucleotide sequence: TGTGCCAGCAGCTTATTGCAACAGGGGTTTAGTCAGCCCCAGCATTTT.

V gene TRBV5-1 combines with J gene TRBJ2-3; D gene unclear. The V gene's germline CDR1 is SGHRS and CDR2 YFSETQ. V gave up 1 base and J gave up 0 bases, with 12 bases separating them. The length of the CDR3 is 16 residues. CDR3 protein: CASSLTQRTSTDTQYF. Here the CDR3 DNA reads TGCGCCAGCAGCTTGACCCAGCGTACTAGCACAGATACGCAGTATTTT.

The rearrangement links TRBV5-6 to TRBJ2-1, with 10 nucleotides matching TRBD2. Losses at the gene ends were 0 bases for V and 0 bases for J; bases not matched to a gene: 3. The CDR3 loop spans 17 amino acids. Germline assignment: CDR1 SGHDT and CDR2 YYEEEE. The CDR3 here is CASSLVIAGGSYNEQFF. The CDR3 DNA reads as TGTGCCAGCAGCTTGGTGATAGCGGGAGGCTCCTACAATGAGCAGTTCTTC.

The rearrangement uses TRBV6-6 and TRBJ1-4; TRBD1 matches at 7 bases. Germline values: CDR1 MNHNY, CDR2 SVGAGI (reference sequence). The trim removed 2 bases at V and 5 bases at J, leaving 8 bases unmatched. The CDR3 has 16 amino acids. CDR3 in DNA: TGTGCCAGCAGTTACGGGAACAGGGGCCCCAATGAAAAACTGTTTTTT. Translation gives CASSYGNRGPNEKLFF.

The chain employs TRBV9 and TRBJ2-6; no reliable D call. Trimming pared 2 bases from V and 0 bases from J, leaving 6 bases between. The CDR3 length is 15 residues. Germline-derived CDR1 and CDR2 are SGDLS and YYNGEE. CDR3 nucleotide sequence: TGTGCCAGCAGCGTTCAGGCCTCTGGGGCCAACGTCCTGACTTTC. This codes for CASSVQASGANVLTF.

This rearrangement joins TRBV10-2 to TRBJ2-1, with TRBD2 matching over 7 bases. V lost 6 bases to trimming and J lost 2 bases; unmatched junction nucleotides: 7. This CDR3 region has 15 residues. In germline, CDR1 is WSHSY, CDR2 SAAADI. The CDR3 reads CASRVSGSPYNEQFF. DNA for the CDR3: TGCGCCAGCAGGGTTAGCGGGTCCCCCTACAATGAGCAGTTCTTC.

The chain couples TRBV6-4 to TRBJ2-2; 8 bases are a match to TRBD1. Germline assignment: CDR1 MRHNA and CDR2 SNTAGT. The V and J ends lost 6 bases and 1 base, in that order; junction bases with no gene match: 1. The CDR3 loop spans 14 amino acids. CDR3 protein: CASRGTGNTGELFF. CDR3 nucleotides: TGTGCCAGCAGAGGGACAGGGAACACCGGGGAGCTGTTTTTT.